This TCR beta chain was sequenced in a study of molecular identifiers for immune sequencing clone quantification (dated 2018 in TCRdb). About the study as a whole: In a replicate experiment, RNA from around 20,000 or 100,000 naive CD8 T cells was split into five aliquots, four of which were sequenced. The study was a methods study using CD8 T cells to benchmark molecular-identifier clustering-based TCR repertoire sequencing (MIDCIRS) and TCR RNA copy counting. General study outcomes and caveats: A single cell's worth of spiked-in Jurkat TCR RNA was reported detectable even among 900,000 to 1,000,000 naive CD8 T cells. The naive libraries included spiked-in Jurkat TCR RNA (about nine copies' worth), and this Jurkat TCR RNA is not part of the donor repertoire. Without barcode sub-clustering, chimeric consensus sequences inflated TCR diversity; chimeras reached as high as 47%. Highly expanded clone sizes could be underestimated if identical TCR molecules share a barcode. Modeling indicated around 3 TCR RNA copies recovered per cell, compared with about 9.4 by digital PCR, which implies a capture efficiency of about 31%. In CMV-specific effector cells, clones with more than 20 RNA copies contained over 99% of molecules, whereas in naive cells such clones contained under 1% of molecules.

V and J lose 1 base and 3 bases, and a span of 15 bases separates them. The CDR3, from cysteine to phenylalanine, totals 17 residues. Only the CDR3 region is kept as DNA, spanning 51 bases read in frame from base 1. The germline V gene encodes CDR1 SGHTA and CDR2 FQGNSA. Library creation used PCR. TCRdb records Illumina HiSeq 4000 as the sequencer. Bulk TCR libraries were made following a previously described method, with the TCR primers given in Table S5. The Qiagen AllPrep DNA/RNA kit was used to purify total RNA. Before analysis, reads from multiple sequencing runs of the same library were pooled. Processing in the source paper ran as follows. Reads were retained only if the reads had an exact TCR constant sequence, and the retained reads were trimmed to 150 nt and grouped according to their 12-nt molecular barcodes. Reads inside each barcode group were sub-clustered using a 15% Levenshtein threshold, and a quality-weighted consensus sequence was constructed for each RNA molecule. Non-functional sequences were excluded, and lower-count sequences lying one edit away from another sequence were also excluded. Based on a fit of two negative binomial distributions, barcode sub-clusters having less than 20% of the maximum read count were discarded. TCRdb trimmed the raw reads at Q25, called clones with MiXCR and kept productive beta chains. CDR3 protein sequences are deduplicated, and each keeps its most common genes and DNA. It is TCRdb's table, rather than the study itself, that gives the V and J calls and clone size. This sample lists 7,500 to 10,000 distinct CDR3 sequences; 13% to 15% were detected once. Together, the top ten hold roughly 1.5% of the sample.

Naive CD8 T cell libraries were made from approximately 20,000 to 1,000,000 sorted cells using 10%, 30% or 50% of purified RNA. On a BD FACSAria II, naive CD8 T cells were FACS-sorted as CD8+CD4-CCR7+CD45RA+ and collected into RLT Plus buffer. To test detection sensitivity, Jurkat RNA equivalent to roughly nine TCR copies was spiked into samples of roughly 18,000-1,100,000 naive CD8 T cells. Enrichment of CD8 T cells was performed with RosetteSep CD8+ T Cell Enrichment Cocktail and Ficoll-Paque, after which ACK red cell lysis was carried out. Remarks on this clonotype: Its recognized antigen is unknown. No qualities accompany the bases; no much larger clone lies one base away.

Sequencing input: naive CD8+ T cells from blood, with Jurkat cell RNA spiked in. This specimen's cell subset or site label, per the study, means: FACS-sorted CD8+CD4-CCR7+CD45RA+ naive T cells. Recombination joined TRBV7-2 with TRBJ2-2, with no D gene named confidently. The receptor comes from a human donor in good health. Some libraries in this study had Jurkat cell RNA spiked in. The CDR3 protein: CASSLDSVQFYTGELFF. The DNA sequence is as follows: TGTGCCAGCAGCTTAGACTCGGTTCAGTTTTACACCGGGGAGCTGTTTTTT.